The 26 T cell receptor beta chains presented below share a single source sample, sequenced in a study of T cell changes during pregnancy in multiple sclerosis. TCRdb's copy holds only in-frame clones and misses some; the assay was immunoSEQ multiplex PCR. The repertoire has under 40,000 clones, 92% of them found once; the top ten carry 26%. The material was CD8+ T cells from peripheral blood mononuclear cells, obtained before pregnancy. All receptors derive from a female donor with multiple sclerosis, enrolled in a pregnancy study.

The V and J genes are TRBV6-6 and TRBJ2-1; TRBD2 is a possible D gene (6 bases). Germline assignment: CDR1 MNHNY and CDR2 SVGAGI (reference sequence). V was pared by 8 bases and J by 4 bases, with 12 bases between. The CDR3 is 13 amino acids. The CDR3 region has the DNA TGTGCCAGCGGACACCGGGGGTACAATGAGCAGTTCTTC. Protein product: CASGHRGYNEQFF.

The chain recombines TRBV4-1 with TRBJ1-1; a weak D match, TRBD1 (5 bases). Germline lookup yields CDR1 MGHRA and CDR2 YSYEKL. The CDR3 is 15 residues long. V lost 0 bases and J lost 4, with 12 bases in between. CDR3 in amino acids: CASSQDAGMATEAFF. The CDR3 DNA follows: TGCGCCAGCAGCCAAGATGCAGGGATGGCCACTGAAGCTTTCTTT.

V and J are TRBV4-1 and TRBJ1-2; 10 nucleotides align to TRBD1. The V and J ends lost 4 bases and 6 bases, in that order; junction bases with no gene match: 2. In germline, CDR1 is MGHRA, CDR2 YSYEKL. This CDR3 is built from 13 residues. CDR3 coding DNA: TGCGCCAGCAGCCCCGGGACAGGGGATGGCTACACCTTC. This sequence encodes CASSPGTGDGYTF.

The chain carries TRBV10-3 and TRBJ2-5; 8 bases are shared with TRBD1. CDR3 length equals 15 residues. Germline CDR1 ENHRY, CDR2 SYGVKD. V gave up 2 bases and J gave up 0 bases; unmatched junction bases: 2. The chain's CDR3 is CAISETGGYQETQYF. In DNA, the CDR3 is TGTGCCATCAGTGAGACAGGGGGGTACCAAGAGACCCAGTACTTC.

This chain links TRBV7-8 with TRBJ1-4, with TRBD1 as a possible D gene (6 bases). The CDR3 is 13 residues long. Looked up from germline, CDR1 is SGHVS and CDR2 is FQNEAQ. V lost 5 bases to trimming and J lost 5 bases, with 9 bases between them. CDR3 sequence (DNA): TGTGCCAGCAGCCCACAGGGAAATGAAAAACTGTTTTTT. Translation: CASSPQGNEKLFF.

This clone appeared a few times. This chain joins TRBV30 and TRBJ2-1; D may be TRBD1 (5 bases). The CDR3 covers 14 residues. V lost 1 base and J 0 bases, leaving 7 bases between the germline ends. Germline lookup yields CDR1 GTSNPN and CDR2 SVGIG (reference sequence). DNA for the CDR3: TGTGCCTGGAGTGCAGGGAACTCCTACAATGAGCAGTTCTTC. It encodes CAWSAGNSYNEQFF.

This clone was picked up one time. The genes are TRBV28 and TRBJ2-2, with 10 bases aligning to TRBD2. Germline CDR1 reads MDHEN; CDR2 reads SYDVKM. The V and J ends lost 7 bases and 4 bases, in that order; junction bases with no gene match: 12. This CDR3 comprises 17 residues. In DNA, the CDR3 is TGTGCCAGCACGTATCTAGCGGGGGACCTTTTCACCGGGGAGCTGTTTTTT. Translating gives CASTYLAGDLFTGELFF.

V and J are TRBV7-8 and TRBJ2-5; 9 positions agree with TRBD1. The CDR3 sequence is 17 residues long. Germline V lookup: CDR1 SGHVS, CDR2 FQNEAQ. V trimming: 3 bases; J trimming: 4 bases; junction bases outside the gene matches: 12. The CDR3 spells CASSFPQRDRDRETQYF. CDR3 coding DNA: TGTGCCAGCAGCTTTCCCCAGAGGGACAGGGACCGAGAGACCCAGTACTTC.

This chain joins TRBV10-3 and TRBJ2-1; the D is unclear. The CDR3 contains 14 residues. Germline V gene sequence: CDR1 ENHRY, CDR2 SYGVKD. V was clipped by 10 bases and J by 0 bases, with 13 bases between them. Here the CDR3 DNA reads TGTGCCACCGCCCCTCCTAGCTCCTACAATGAGCAGTTCTTC. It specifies CATAPPSSYNEQFF.

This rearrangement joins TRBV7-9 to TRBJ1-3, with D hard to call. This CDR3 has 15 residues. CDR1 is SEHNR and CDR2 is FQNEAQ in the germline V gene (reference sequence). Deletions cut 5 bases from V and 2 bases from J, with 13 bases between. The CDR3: CASSAVPDPGNTIYF. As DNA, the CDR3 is TGTGCCAGCAGCGCGGTACCGGATCCTGGAAACACCATATATTTT.

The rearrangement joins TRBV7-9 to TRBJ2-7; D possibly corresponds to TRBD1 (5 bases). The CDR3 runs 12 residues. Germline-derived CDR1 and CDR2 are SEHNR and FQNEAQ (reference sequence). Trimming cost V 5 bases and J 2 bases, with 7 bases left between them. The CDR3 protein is CASSDSPYEQYF. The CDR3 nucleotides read TGTGCCAGCAGCGACAGTCCCTACGAGCAGTACTTC. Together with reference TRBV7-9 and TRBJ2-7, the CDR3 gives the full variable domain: DTGVSQNPRHKITKRGQNVTFRCDPISEHNRLYWYRQTLGQGPEFLTYFQNEAQLEKSRLLSDRFSAERPKGSFSTLEIQRTEQGDSAMYLCASSDSPYEQYFGPGTRLTVT.

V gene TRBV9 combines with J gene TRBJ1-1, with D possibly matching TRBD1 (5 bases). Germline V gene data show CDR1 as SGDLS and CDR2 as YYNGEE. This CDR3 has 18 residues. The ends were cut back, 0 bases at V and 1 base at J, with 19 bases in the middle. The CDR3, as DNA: TGTGCCAGCAGCGTAGGAGGAGGGGCATCATGGGGGAACACTGAAGCTTTCTTT. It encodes CASSVGGGASWGNTEAFF.

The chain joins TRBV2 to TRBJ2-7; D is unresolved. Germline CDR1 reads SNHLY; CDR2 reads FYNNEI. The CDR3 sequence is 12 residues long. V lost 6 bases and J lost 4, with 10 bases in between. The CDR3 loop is CASRDKPYEQYF. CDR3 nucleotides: TGTGCCAGCAGAGACAAACCATACGAGCAGTACTTC.

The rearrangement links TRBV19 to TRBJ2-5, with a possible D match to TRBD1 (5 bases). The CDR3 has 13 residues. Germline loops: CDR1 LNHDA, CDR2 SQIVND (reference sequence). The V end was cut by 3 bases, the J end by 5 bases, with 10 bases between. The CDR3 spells CASSIAGWETQYF. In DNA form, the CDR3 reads TGTGCCAGTAGTATCGCAGGGTGGGAGACCCAGTACTTC.

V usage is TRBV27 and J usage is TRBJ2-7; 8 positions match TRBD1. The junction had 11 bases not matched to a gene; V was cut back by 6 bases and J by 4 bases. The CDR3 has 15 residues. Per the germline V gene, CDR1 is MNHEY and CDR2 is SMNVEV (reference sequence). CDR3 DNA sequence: TGTGCCAGCAGCTTAGACAGGGGTGGTTTATACGAGCAGTACTTC. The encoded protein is CASSLDRGGLYEQYF.

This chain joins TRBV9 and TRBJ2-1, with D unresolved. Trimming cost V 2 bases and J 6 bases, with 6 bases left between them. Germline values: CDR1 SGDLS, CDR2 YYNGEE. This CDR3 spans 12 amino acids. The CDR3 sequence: CASSVTSNEQFF. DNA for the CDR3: TGTGCCAGCAGCGTTACAAGCAATGAGCAGTTCTTC.

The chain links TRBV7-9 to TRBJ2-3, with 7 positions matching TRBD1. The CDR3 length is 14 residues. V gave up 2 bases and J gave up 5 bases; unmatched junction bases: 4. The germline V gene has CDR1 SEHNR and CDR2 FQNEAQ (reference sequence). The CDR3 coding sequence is TGTGCCAGCAGCTTACGGCCAGGGGGAGATACGCAGTATTTT. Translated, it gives CASSLRPGGDTQYF.

The CDR3 coding sequence is TGTGCCAGCAGTGAACCCCCGGGGAATCAGCCCCAGCATTTT. Amino acid sequence: CASSEPPGNQPQHF. The chain uses TRBV6-1 and TRBJ1-5; D ambiguous. The CDR3 is 14 residues long. Deletions cut 2 bases from V and 4 bases from J, with 9 bases between. Germline V lookup: CDR1 MNHNS, CDR2 SASEGT.

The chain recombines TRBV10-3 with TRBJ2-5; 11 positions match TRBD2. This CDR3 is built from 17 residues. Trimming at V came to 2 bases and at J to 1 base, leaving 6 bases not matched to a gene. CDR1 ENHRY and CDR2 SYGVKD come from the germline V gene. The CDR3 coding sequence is TGTGCCATCAGTGAGGGAACTAGCGGGAGCCCCCAAGAGACCCAGTACTTC. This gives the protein CAISEGTSGSPQETQYF.

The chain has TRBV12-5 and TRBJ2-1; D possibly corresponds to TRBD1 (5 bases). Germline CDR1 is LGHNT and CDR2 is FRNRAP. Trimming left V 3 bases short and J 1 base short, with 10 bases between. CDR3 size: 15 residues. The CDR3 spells CASGLGDLSYNEQFF. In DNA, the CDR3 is TGTGCTAGTGGTTTAGGGGATTTATCCTACAATGAGCAGTTCTTC.

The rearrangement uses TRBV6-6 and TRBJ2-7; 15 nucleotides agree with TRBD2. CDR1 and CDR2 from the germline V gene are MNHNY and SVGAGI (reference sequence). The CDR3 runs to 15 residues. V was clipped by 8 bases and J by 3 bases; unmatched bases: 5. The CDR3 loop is CASRGLAGGYYEQYF. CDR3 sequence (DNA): TGTGCCAGCCGAGGACTAGCGGGGGGGTACTACGAGCAGTACTTC.

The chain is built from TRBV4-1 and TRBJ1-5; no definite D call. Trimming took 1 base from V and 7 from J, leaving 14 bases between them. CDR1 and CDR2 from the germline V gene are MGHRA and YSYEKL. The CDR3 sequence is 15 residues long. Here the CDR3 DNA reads TGCGCCAGCAGCCAAGCCACCCCCAGCGGGCAGCCCCAGCATTTT. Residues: CASSQATPSGQPQHF.

The CDR3 reads CASSLGDSYGNTIYF. The CDR3 bases are TGCGCCAGCAGCTTGGGAGACTCTTACGGAAACACCATATATTTT. This rearrangement joins TRBV5-1 to TRBJ1-3, with D unclear. CDR1 and CDR2 (germline): SGHRS, YFSETQ. This CDR3 has 15 amino acids. Trimming removed 0 bases from V and 4 bases from J, with 11 bases in between.

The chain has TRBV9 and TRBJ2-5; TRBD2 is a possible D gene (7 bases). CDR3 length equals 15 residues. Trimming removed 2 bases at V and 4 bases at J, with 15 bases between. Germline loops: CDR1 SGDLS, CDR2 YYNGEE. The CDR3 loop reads CASSVSGGGGETQYF. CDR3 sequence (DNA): TGTGCCAGCAGCGTGTCAGGCGGGGGCGGAGAGACCCAGTACTTC.

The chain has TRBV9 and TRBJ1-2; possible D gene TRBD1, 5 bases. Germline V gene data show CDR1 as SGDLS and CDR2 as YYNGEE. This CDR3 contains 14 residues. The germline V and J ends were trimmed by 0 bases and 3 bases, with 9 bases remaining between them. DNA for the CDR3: TGTGCCAGCAGCGTAGGGGACTCTGACTATGGCTACACCTTC. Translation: CASSVGDSDYGYTF.

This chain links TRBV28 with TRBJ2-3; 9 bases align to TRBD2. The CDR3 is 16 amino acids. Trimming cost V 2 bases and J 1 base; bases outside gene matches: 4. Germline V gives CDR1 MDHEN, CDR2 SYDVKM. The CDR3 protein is CASSLAGGIGTDTQYF. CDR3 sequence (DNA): TGTGCCAGCAGTTTAGCGGGAGGGATTGGCACAGATACGCAGTATTTT. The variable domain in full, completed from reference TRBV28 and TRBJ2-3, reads DVKVTQSSRYLVKRTGEKVFLECVQDMDHENMFWYRQDPGLGLRLIYFSYDVKMKEKGDIPEGYSVSREKKERFSLILESASTNQTSMYLCASSLAGGIGTDTQYFGPGTRLTVL.